This record concerns one T cell receptor (beta chain) sequence. The V end lost 0 bases, the J end lost 2 bases, and 15 bases lay between the germline ends. The CDR3 extends over 17 amino acids. Sample-barcoded 5' priming and a J-beta primer mix drove a second PCR of about 7 to 11 cycles. Unique molecular identifiers of 12 random nucleotides labeled each cDNA. TCRdb used MiXCR to reprocess the 5' RACE reads, holding one entry per CDR3 protein. The sample records around 990,000 distinct CDR3 sequences, 35% to 40% being singletons. This sample was included in a study of blood T cells in healthy people across ages.

Sequencing used blood. This chain joins TRBV12-3 or TRBV12-4 and TRBJ2-3; D gene ambiguous. This TCR derives from a man between 18 and 35 years old in good health. CDR3 sequence (DNA): TGTGCCAGCAGTTTAGCGCAGAACACGCCCTCCACAGATACGCAGTATTTT. Its translation: CASSLAQNTPSTDTQYF.